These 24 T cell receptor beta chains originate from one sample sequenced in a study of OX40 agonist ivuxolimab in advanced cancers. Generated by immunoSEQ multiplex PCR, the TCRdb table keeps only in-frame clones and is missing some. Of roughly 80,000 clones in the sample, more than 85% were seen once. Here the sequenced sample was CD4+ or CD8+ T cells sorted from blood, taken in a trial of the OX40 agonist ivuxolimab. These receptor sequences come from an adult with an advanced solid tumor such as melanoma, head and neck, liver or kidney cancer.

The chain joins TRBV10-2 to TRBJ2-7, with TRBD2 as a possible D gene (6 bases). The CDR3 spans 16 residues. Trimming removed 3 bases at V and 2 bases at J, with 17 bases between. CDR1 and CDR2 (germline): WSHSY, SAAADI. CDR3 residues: CASSDSKTSYTYEQYF. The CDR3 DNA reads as TGCGCCAGCAGTGATTCAAAGACTAGTTATACCTACGAGCAGTACTTC.

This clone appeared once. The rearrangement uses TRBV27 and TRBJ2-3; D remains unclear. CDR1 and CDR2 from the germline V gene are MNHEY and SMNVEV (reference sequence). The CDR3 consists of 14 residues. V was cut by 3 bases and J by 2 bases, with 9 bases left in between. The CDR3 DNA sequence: TGTGCCAGCAGTTTCGCGTTTGCCACAGATACGCAGTATTTT. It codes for CASSFAFATDTQYF.

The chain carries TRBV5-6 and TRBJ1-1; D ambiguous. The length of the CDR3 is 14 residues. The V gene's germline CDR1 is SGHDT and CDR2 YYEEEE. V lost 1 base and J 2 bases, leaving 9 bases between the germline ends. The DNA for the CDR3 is TGTGCCAGCAGCTTGTCCCCCTCTAACACTGAAGCTTTCTTT. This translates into CASSLSPSNTEAFF.

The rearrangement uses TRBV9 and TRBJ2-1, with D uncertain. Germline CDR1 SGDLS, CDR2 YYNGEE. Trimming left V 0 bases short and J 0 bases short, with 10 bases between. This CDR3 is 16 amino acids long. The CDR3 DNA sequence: TGTGCCAGCAGCGTAGGGAAAAGGAGCTCCTACAATGAGCAGTTCTTC. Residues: CASSVGKRSSYNEQFF.

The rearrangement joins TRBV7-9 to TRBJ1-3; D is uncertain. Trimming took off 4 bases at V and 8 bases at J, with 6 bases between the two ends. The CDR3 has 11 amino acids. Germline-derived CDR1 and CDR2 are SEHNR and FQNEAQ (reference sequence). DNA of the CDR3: TGTGCCAGCAGCTCTTCGTACACCATATATTTT. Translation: CASSSSYTIYF.

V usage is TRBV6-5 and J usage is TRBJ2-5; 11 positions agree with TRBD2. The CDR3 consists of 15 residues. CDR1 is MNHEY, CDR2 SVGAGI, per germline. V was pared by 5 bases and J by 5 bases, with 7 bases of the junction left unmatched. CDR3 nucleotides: TGTGCCAGCAGTCCCTTAGCGGGGGGGCGGGAGACCCAGTACTTC. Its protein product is CASSPLAGGRETQYF.

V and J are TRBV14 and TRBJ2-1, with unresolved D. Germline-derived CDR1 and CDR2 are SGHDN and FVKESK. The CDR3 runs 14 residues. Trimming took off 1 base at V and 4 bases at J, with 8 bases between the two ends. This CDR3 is CASSQGPLYNEQFF. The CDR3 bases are TGTGCCAGCAGCCAAGGTCCACTTTACAATGAGCAGTTCTTC.

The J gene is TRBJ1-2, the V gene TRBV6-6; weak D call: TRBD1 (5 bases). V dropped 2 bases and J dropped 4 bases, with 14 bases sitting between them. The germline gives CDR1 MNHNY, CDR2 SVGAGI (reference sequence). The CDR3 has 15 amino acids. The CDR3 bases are TGTGCCAGCAGTTACATAGATGAGGGGCGCTATGGCTACACCTTC. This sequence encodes CASSYIDEGRYGYTF.

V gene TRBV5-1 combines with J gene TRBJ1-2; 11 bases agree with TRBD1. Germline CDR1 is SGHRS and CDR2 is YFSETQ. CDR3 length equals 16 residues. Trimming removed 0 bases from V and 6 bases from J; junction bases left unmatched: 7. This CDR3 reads CASSLVPRTGGDGYTF. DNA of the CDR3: TGCGCCAGCAGCTTGGTCCCCCGGACAGGGGGCGATGGCTACACCTTC.

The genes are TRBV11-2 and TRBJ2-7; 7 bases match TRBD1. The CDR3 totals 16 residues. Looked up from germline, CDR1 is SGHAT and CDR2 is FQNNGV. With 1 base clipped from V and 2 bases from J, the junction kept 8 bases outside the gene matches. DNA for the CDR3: TGTGCCAGCAGCTTAGTGACAGGGCTACCCACCTACGAGCAGTACTTC. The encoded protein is CASSLVTGLPTYEQYF.

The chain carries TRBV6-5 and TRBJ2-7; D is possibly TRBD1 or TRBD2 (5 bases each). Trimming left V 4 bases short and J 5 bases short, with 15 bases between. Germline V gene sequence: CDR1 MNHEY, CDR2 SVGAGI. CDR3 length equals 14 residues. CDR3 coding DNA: TGTGCCAGCAGTTCGGCCGGGGCGGGCAACGAGCAGTACTTC. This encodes CASSSAGAGNEQYF.

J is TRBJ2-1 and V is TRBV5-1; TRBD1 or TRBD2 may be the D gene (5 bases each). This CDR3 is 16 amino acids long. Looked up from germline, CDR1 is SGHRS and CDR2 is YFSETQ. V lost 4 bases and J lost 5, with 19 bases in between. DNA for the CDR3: TGCGCCAGCAGCCCGTTGGGGACCCCAAAGGACAATGAGCAGTTCTTC. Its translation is CASSPLGTPKDNEQFF. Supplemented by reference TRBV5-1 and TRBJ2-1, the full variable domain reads KAGVTQTPRYLIKTRGQQVTLSCSPISGHRSVSWYQQTPGQGLQFLFEYFSETQRNKGNFPGRFSGRQFSNSRSEMNVSTLELGDSALYLCASSPLGTPKDNEQFFGPGTRLTVL.

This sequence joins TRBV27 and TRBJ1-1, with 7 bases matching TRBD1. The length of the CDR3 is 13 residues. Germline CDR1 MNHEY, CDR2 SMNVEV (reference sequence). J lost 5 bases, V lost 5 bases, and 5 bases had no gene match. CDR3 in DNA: TGTGCCAGCAGTCTTGGACAGGCAACTGAAGCTTTCTTT. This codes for CASSLGQATEAFF.

The CDR3 reads CASSHSSGGLGEQYF. DNA of the CDR3: TGTGCCAGCAGCCACTCTTCGGGAGGGCTTGGCGAGCAGTACTTC. The rearrangement uses TRBV9 and TRBJ2-7; the match to TRBD2 covers 8 bases. CDR3 length: 15 amino acids. Per germline, CDR1 SGDLS and CDR2 YYNGEE. The J segment lost 6 bases and the V segment lost 4 bases, leaving 12 bases of the junction unmatched.

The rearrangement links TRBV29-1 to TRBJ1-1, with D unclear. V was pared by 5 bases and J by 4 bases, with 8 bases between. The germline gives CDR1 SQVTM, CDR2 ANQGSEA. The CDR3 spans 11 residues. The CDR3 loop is CSVQVGTEAFF. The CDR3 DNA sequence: TGCAGCGTTCAGGTCGGCACTGAAGCTTTCTTT.

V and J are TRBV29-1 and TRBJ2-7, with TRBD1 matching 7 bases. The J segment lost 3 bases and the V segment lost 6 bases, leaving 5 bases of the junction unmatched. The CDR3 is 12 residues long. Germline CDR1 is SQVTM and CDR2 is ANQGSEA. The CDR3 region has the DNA TGCAGCGTGAGGACAGGAGACTACGAGCAGTACTTC. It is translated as CSVRTGDYEQYF.

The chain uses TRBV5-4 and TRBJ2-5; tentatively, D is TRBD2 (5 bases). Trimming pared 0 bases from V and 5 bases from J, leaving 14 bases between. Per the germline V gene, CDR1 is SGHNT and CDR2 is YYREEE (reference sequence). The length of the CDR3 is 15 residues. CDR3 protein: CASSLGTDSGETQYF. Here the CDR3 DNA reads TGTGCCAGCAGCTTGGGGACGGACTCTGGGGAGACCCAGTACTTC.

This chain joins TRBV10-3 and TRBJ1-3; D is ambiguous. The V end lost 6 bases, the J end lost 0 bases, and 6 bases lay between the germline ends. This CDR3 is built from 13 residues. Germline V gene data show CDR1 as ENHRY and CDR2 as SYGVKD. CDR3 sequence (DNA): TGTGCCATCAGATCTCTCTCTGGAAACACCATATATTTT. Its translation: CAIRSLSGNTIYF.

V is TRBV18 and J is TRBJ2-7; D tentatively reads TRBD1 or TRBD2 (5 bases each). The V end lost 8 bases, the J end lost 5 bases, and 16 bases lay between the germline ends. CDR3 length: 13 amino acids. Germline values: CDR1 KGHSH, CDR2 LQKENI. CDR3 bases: TGTGCCAGCCGGTTGGGGCAGGGACACGAGCAGTACTTC. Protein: CASRLGQGHEQYF.

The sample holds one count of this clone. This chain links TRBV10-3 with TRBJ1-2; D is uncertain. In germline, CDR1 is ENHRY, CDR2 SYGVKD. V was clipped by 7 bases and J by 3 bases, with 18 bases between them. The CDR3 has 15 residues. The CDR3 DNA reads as TGTGCCATCAAAGCTTATCACAGCCGAGACTATGGCTACACCTTC. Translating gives CAIKAYHSRDYGYTF.

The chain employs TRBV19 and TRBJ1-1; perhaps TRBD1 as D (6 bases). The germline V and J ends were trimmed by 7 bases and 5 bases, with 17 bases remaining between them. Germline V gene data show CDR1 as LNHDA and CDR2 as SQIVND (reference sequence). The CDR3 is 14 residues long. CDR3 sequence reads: CASKTGYGVTEAFF. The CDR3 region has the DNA TGTGCCAGTAAAACAGGGTACGGGGTGACTGAAGCTTTCTTT.

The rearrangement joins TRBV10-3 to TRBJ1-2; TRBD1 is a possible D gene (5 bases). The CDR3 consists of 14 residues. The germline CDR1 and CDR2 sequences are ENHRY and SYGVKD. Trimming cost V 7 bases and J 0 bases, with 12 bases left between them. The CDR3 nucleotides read TGTGCCATCATGGGGACGGGTCCTAACTATGGCTACACCTTC. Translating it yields CAIMGTGPNYGYTF.

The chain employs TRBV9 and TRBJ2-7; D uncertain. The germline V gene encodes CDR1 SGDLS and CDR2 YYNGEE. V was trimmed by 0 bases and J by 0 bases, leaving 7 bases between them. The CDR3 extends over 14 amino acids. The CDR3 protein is CASSVEGSSYEQYF. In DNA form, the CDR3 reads TGTGCCAGCAGCGTAGAGGGCAGCTCCTACGAGCAGTACTTC.

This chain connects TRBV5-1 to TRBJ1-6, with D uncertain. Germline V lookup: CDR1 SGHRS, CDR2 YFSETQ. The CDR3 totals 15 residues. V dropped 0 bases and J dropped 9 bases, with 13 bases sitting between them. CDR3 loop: CASSLGEGRSSPLHF. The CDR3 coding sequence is TGCGCCAGCAGCTTGGGGGAGGGCCGAAGTTCACCCCTCCACTTT.